These T cell receptor beta chains were read from a single sample in a study of circulating CD8 cells and anti-PD-1 response in melanoma. TCRdb re-called the reads through MiXCR, storing one row per CDR3 protein. The table lists over 350 distinct CDR3 sequences, 7.6% of them singletons, with 65% to 70% in the top ten. This specimen consisted of CD8+ T cells from PBMCs, obtained at baseline or after one month of anti-PD-1 therapy (not recorded which). Every receptor here comes from a human donor with melanoma. Each CDR3 is given with its conserved first and last residue. The D gene is left open where the match is weak. Expanded clones get a size class; other rows say once, few or many, or leave the size out.

D,J,size,V,DNA,CDR3
.,TRBJ2-2,medium-sized,TRBV20-1,TGCAGTGCTAGAGAGAGAGGCGGGGCTTTCCTCACCGTGGAGCTGTTTTTT,CSARERGGAFLTVELFF
TRBD2,TRBJ2-7,medium-sized,TRBV28,TGTGCCAGCAGTTTAGAGGGCGGGAGTGGCGAGCAGTACTTC,CASSLEGGSGEQYF
.,TRBJ2-7,large,TRBV5-5,TGTGCCAGCAGCCATACCGGGACAACCTACGAGCAGTACTTC,CASSHTGTTYEQYF
.,TRBJ2-2,medium-sized,TRBV28,TGTGCCAGCAGTACCCTCATAAACAGGGGGGGCACCGGGGAGCTGTTTTTT,CASSTLINRGGTGELFF
.,TRBJ2-3,medium-sized,TRBV14,TGTGCCAGCAGCCAAGCTTCGGGAGCAACAGATACGCAGTATTTT,CASSQASGATDTQYF
TRBD2,TRBJ2-2,few,TRBV20-1,TGCAGTGCTAGAGGGGTTAGCGGGGACACCGGGGAGCTGTTTTTT,CSARGVSGDTGELFF
.,TRBJ2-3,medium-sized,TRBV28,TGTGCCAGCAGTCCCCCCAGCGGTACTGGCACAGATACGCAGTATTTT,CASSPPSGTGTDTQYF
.,TRBJ2-1,medium-sized,TRBV28,TGTGCCAGCAGTTTTCGGGGCCAGGTCCACAATGAGCAGTTCTTC,CASSFRGQVHNEQFF
TRBD2,TRBJ2-1,medium-sized,TRBV28,TGTGCCAGCAGTTTATTTAGCGGGACGAATGAGCAGTTCTTC,CASSLFSGTNEQFF
TRBD1,TRBJ2-3,large,TRBV28,TGTGCCAGCAGTCAACTGCTAGGGACAGCAACAGATACGCAGTATTTT,CASSQLLGTATDTQYF
.,TRBJ2-1,few,TRBV24-1,TGTGCCACCAGTGATTTGCGGGGAGGTGAGCAGTTCTTC,CATSDLRGGEQFF
.,TRBJ2-3,large,TRBV28,TGTGCCAGCAGCCTCCAGGGCGGTCACGACGCAGATACGCAGTATTTT,CASSLQGGHDADTQYF
TRBD2,TRBJ2-5,large,TRBV27,TGTGCCAGCAGCCAAGGACTAGCCGGATTGGAGGAGACCCAGTACTTC,CASSQGLAGLEETQYF
TRBD2,TRBJ2-7,medium-sized,TRBV20-1,TGCAGTGCTAGAGGGACTAGCGGGAGTGCCTACGAGCAGTACTTC,CSARGTSGSAYEQYF
.,TRBJ2-3,large,TRBV28,TGTGCCAGCAGTTTCCCCGAGGTCCGGCCAGATACGCAGTATTTT,CASSFPEVRPDTQYF
.,TRBJ2-7,medium-sized,TRBV28,TGTGCCAGCAGTACAGGGTACCACGAGCAGTACTTC,CASSTGYHEQYF
.,TRBJ2-7,large,TRBV28,TGTGCCAGCAGTTTGTCAGGGGCTTACGAGCAGTACTTC,CASSLSGAYEQYF
TRBD2,TRBJ2-1,large,TRBV28,TGTGCCAGCAGTCCCTTAGCGGGCCTTAGCTCCTACAATGAGCAGTTCTTC,CASSPLAGLSSYNEQFF
TRBD2,TRBJ2-1,large,TRBV3-1,TGTGCCAGCAGCCTACTAGCGGGAGGGTACAATGAGCAGTTCTTC,CASSLLAGGYNEQFF
.,TRBJ2-3,large,TRBV11-2,TGTGCCAGCAGCTTATCCGAGGGCCGGGCAGATACGCAGTATTTT,CASSLSEGRADTQYF
.,TRBJ2-7,.,TRBV5-4,TGTGCCAGCAGCTCGCAGGGGTCGGCTTTCTACGAGCAGTACTTC,CASSSQGSAFYEQYF
.,TRBJ2-3,medium-sized,TRBV11-2,TGTGCCAGCAGCTTCGATCGCGTGGCGGTTGGGGCAGATACGCAGTATTTT,CASSFDRVAVGADTQYF
.,TRBJ2-7,large,TRBV12-3/TRBV12-4,TGTGCCAGCAGTATTGGGGCAGGAGGCTCCTACGAGCAGTACTTC,CASSIGAGGSYEQYF
.,TRBJ2-7,medium-sized,TRBV2,TGTGCCAGCAGTGAAGGCGGGACGGGTGCCTACGAGCAGTACTTC,CASSEGGTGAYEQYF
.,TRBJ2-5,medium-sized,TRBV20-1,TGCAGTGCCCTAGACGACTTTCAAGAGACCCAGTACTTC,CSALDDFQETQYF
TRBD1,TRBJ2-7,large,TRBV20-1,TGCAGTGCGGCGGGGACAGGGTTTTCATACGAGCAGTACTTC,CSAAGTGFSYEQYF